The rows below give T cell receptor beta chains drawn from one sample of a study of cytomegalovirus exposure and HLA in healthy donors. Sequencing used immunoSEQ multiplex PCR; TCRdb keeps in-frame clones, though not all of them. In the table there are 100,000 to 150,000 clones, 70% to 75% of which are singletons. Sequenced sample: PBMCs. These receptors all stem from a male donor in good health and CMV-seronegative. Each CDR3 is given without its conserved first and last residue. Fields, in order: J gene, V gene, D gene, clone size, CDR3 protein. A D gene is named only where the DNA matches it firmly. Clone size is given for some rows only: seen once, a few or many times, or a class if the clone is expanded.

j_call: TRBJ2-7
v_call: TRBV11-2
d_call: TRBD2
clone_size: once
cdr3_aa: ASSLGLGLAGGTGYEQY

j_call: TRBJ2-1
v_call: TRBV6-1
d_call: TRBD2
clone_size: -
cdr3_aa: ASRAGGYHNEQF

j_call: TRBJ2-7
v_call: TRBV6-6
d_call: TRBD2
clone_size: few
cdr3_aa: ASRSGGGGSYEQY

j_call: TRBJ2-1
v_call: TRBV28
d_call: TRBD1
clone_size: -
cdr3_aa: ASSASGQGYNEQF

j_call: TRBJ2-1
v_call: TRBV5-4
d_call: -
clone_size: -
cdr3_aa: ASSIDSLNEQF

j_call: TRBJ1-1
v_call: TRBV4-1
d_call: TRBD1
clone_size: -
cdr3_aa: ASSSQGANTEAF

j_call: TRBJ2-3
v_call: TRBV18
d_call: TRBD2
clone_size: -
cdr3_aa: ASSPLTSGSTDTQY

j_call: TRBJ1-4
v_call: TRBV2
d_call: TRBD1
clone_size: once
cdr3_aa: ASSETGANEKLF

j_call: TRBJ1-1
v_call: TRBV7-8
d_call: -
clone_size: few
cdr3_aa: ASSFQRSTEAF

j_call: TRBJ1-1
v_call: TRBV30
d_call: TRBD1
clone_size: -
cdr3_aa: AWWIDRGKTEAF

j_call: TRBJ1-1
v_call: TRBV27
d_call: -
clone_size: -
cdr3_aa: ASSFLPRGEVTEAF

j_call: TRBJ1-4
v_call: TRBV2
d_call: TRBD1
clone_size: -
cdr3_aa: ASSADRGNEKLF

j_call: TRBJ1-4
v_call: TRBV5-1
d_call: -
clone_size: -
cdr3_aa: ASSLRWDTNEKLF

j_call: TRBJ2-3
v_call: TRBV29-1
d_call: -
clone_size: -
cdr3_aa: SAPRSEGTDTQY

j_call: TRBJ2-7
v_call: TRBV7-2
d_call: TRBD1
clone_size: -
cdr3_aa: ASSVDRASSYEQY

j_call: TRBJ1-6
v_call: TRBV27
d_call: TRBD1
clone_size: -
cdr3_aa: ASSFRQGFGSPLH

j_call: TRBJ1-2
v_call: TRBV5-8
d_call: -
clone_size: once
cdr3_aa: ASSLLQGGRGYGYT

j_call: TRBJ2-1
v_call: TRBV9
d_call: TRBD2
clone_size: -
cdr3_aa: ASSVGTSGRGSEQF

j_call: TRBJ1-2
v_call: TRBV7-9
d_call: TRBD1
clone_size: -
cdr3_aa: ASSFPRAGGILNYGYT

j_call: TRBJ2-3
v_call: TRBV4-3
d_call: TRBD2
clone_size: -
cdr3_aa: ASSESGGSTDTQY

j_call: TRBJ2-3
v_call: TRBV6-5
d_call: -
clone_size: -
cdr3_aa: ASTSGSSFTQY

j_call: TRBJ2-1
v_call: TRBV6-5
d_call: -
clone_size: -
cdr3_aa: ASSSGPGQF

j_call: TRBJ2-5
v_call: TRBV5-6
d_call: TRBD1
clone_size: few
cdr3_aa: ATGKGAEETQY

j_call: TRBJ2-7
v_call: TRBV27
d_call: TRBD2
clone_size: -
cdr3_aa: ASRSGTSGNEQY

j_call: TRBJ2-3
v_call: TRBV4-2
d_call: -
clone_size: -
cdr3_aa: ASSQDPNYETGTDTQY

j_call: TRBJ2-5
v_call: TRBV18
d_call: -
clone_size: few
cdr3_aa: ASSPGHGETQY

j_call: TRBJ1-1
v_call: TRBV19
d_call: -
clone_size: few
cdr3_aa: ASSISHRAGTEAF

j_call: TRBJ1-1
v_call: TRBV4-2
d_call: -
clone_size: -
cdr3_aa: ASSQASDPTEAF